The 25 T cell receptor beta chains in this list originate from one sample, sequenced in a study of blood T cell repertoires in COVID-19. Sequenced by immunoSEQ multiplex PCR; TCRdb stores in-frame clones only, minus some. The data hold 70,000 to 85,000 clones, with around 82% observed a single time. The sample consisted of peripheral blood. These receptors all come from a human donor in a cohort sampled during active COVID-19.

The gene calls are TRBV5-4 and TRBJ1-3; D may be TRBD1 (5 bases). V dropped 1 base and J dropped 2 bases, with 10 bases sitting between them. Germline CDR1 reads SGHNT; CDR2 reads YYREEE (reference sequence). The CDR3 contains 15 residues. CDR3 nucleotides: TGTGCCAGCAGCTTGAATTTAGGGGCTGGAAACACCATATATTTT. Protein: CASSLNLGAGNTIYF.

This sequence joins TRBV6-1 and TRBJ1-6; D is undetermined. V lost 3 bases to trimming and J lost 10 bases, with 13 bases between them. This CDR3 is 14 amino acids long. Germline V CDR1 and CDR2: MNHNS, SASEGT. CDR3 protein: CASSEELGNSPLHF. For the CDR3, the DNA is TGTGCCAGCAGTGAGGAACTCGGGAACTCACCCCTCCACTTT.

This clone was observed a few times. The chain is built from TRBV7-2 and TRBJ1-6; 7 bases align to TRBD1. Germline CDR1 and CDR2: SGHTA and FQGNSA. This CDR3 is 15 amino acids long. V lost 2 bases and J lost 7; bases outside the gene matches: 5. The CDR3 coding sequence is TGTGCCAGCAGCTTAACACCGGGACAGAATTCACCCCTCCACTTT. This sequence encodes CASSLTPGQNSPLHF. Full variable domain (outside the CDR3, taken from reference TRBV7-2 and TRBJ1-6): GAGVSQSPSNKVTEKGKDVELRCDPISGHTALYWYRQSLGQGLEFLIYFQGNSAPDKSGLPSDRFSAERTGGSVSTLTIQRTQQEDSAVYLCASSLTPGQNSPLHFGNGTRLTVT.

The rearrangement uses TRBV5-1 and TRBJ2-6; D possibly corresponds to TRBD1 (6 bases). Germline CDR1 and CDR2: SGHRS and YFSETQ. V lost 2 bases and J lost 1, with 7 bases in between. The CDR3 runs to 15 residues. The CDR3 DNA sequence: TGCGCCAGCAGCTTAACAGGGTCTGGGGCCAACGTCCTGACTTTC. Translating gives CASSLTGSGANVLTF.

The V call is TRBV18, the J call TRBJ2-1; no reliable D call. The ends were cut back, 0 bases at V and 10 bases at J, with 10 bases in the middle. The germline V gene encodes CDR1 KGHSH and CDR2 LQKENI. CDR3 size: 13 residues. The CDR3: CASSPPSILEQFF. CDR3 coding DNA: TGTGCCAGCTCACCACCGAGCATTCTGGAGCAGTTCTTC.

The chain employs TRBV27 and TRBJ2-3, with a possible D match to TRBD1 (5 bases). The CDR3 sequence is 13 residues long. Per the germline V gene, CDR1 is MNHEY and CDR2 is SMNVEV (reference sequence). Trimming removed 5 bases from V and 6 bases from J, with 12 bases in between. CDR3 DNA sequence: TGTGCCAGCAGTAAAAGGGGCCCTGATACGCAGTATTTT. As protein: CASSKRGPDTQYF.

V usage is TRBV14 and J usage is TRBJ2-3; TRBD1 is a possible D gene (7 bases). V was pared by 0 bases and J by 2 bases, with 15 bases between. CDR3 length: 17 amino acids. Germline V lookup: CDR1 SGHDN, CDR2 FVKESK. The CDR3 DNA is TGTGCCAGCAGCCAAGAAGGAGGGGGCTTAACCACAGATACGCAGTATTTT. Translating gives CASSQEGGGLTTDTQYF. Looking up the rest from reference TRBV14 and TRBJ2-3 gives the full variable domain: EAGVTQFPSHSVIEKGQTVTLRCDPISGHDNLYWYRRVMGKEIKFLLHFVKESKQDESGMPNNRFLAERTGGTYSTLKVQPAELEDSGVYFCASSQEGGGLTTDTQYFGPGTRLTVL.

DNA for the CDR3: TGCGCCCGCGCCGAAACCGACGGGGTGAGGGACTATGGCTACACCTTC. Amino acid sequence: CARAETDGVRDYGYTF. This chain joins TRBV10-1 and TRBJ1-2; unclear D gene. The CDR3 loop spans 16 amino acids. CDR1 is WNHNN and CDR2 is SYGVQD in the germline V gene (reference sequence). Trimming cost V 11 bases and J 3 bases, with 25 bases left between them.

The gene calls are TRBV2 and TRBJ2-5; 7 bases align to TRBD1. This CDR3 spans 14 amino acids. Germline V CDR1 and CDR2: SNHLY, FYNNEI. After removal of 4 bases from V and 5 bases from J, the junction contained 7 bases not matched to a gene. In DNA, the CDR3 is TGTGCCAGCAGTGCCGGGACAGCAGGGGAGACCCAGTACTTC. Amino acid sequence: CASSAGTAGETQYF.

This clone occurred a few times. The chain links TRBV7-9 to TRBJ1-2, with 9 bases that match TRBD1. Trimming took 5 bases from V and 2 from J; bases not matched to a gene: 9. CDR3 length: 16 residues. The germline gives CDR1 SEHNR, CDR2 FQNEAQ (reference sequence). The CDR3, as DNA: TGTGCCAGCAGCCGGGGACAGGGTTCGTCCAACTATGGCTACACCTTC. Translating it yields CASSRGQGSSNYGYTF. Complete variable domain (other parts from reference TRBV7-9 and TRBJ1-2): DTGVSQNPRHKITKRGQNVTFRCDPISEHNRLYWYRQTLGQGPEFLTYFQNEAQLEKSRLLSDRFSAERPKGSFSTLEIQRTEQGDSAMYLCASSRGQGSSNYGYTFGSGTRLTVV.

The chain links TRBV18 to TRBJ2-1; 12 bases fit TRBD2. CDR3 size: 16 residues. The trim removed 0 bases at V and 9 bases at J, leaving 6 bases unmatched. The germline gives CDR1 KGHSH, CDR2 LQKENI. CDR3 sequence reads: CASSPPRLAGASEQFF. The CDR3 coding sequence is TGTGCCAGCTCACCACCCAGACTAGCGGGGGCATCTGAGCAGTTCTTC.

This chain uses TRBV5-1 with TRBJ2-1; 8 bases match TRBD1. This CDR3 has 14 amino acids. The germline gives CDR1 SGHRS, CDR2 YFSETQ. This CDR3 reads CASARTGIYNEQFF. The CDR3 nucleotides are TGCGCTTCAGCCCGGACAGGGATTTACAATGAGCAGTTCTTC.

V gene TRBV4-1 combines with J gene TRBJ1-1, with D unresolved. The germline gives CDR1 MGHRA, CDR2 YSYEKL. Trimming took off 3 bases at V and 4 bases at J, with 12 bases between the two ends. This CDR3 spans 14 amino acids. The CDR3 reads CASSHRPGGTEAFF. The CDR3 DNA sequence: TGCGCCAGCAGCCACCGTCCCGGCGGCACTGAAGCTTTCTTT.

The genes are TRBV7-2 and TRBJ1-1; tentatively, D is TRBD1 (5 bases). Germline CDR1 is SGHTA and CDR2 is FQGNSA. The CDR3 spans 16 residues. V lost 5 bases, J lost 0 bases, and 16 bases lay in between. The CDR3 DNA reads as TGTGCCAGCAGCCCCCGTGGGGCAGGCATGAACACTGAAGCTTTCTTT. It codes for CASSPRGAGMNTEAFF.

The V and J genes are TRBV7-6 and TRBJ2-7, with TRBD1 matching 9 bases. Germline V CDR1 and CDR2: SGHVS, FNYEAQ. The CDR3 length is 19 residues. Trimming removed 1 base from V and 3 bases from J; junction bases left unmatched: 16. CDR3 sequence: CASSLEPSGPQGAIYEQYF. CDR3 bases: TGTGCCAGCAGCTTAGAACCCTCAGGCCCACAGGGGGCGATCTACGAGCAGTACTTC.

In this sample, this clone turned up a few times. The J gene is TRBJ1-6, the V gene TRBV7-9; a possible D gene is TRBD1 (6 bases). Trimming cost V 3 bases and J 10 bases, with 16 bases left between them. Germline V CDR1 and CDR2: SEHNR, FQNEAQ (reference sequence). The CDR3 consists of 15 residues. The CDR3 region has the DNA TGTGCCAGCAGCTTTCTCGCCAGAGGACAGTCACCCCTCCACTTT. It specifies CASSFLARGQSPLHF.

This clone showed up many times. The V gene is TRBV5-1, the J gene TRBJ1-2; weak D call: TRBD1 (5 bases). Trimming shortened V by 5 bases and J by 3 bases, and 14 bases separated the two germline ends. Per germline, CDR1 SGHRS and CDR2 YFSETQ. This CDR3 comprises 14 residues. The CDR3, as DNA: TGCGCCAGCAGGGATGGCAGGACATACTATGGCTACACCTTC. Its translation is CASRDGRTYYGYTF.

The chain couples TRBV19 to TRBJ2-1; 11 bases line up with TRBD2. CDR1 and CDR2 from the germline V gene are LNHDA and SQIVND (reference sequence). The CDR3 spans 15 residues. Unmatched junction bases numbered 2, after V lost 3 bases and J lost 4 bases. The CDR3 sequence is CASSISGGEYNEQFF. CDR3 bases: TGTGCCAGTAGTATTAGCGGGGGGGAGTACAATGAGCAGTTCTTC.

The V gene is TRBV5-8, the J gene TRBJ2-2; possibly TRBD1 for D (6 bases). In germline, CDR1 is SGHTS, CDR2 YDEGEE. V gave up 6 bases and J gave up 1 base, with 16 bases separating them. The CDR3 consists of 16 residues. The CDR3 is CASNKGDRLNTGELFF. The CDR3 DNA reads TGTGCCAGCAACAAGGGAGACAGGCTGAACACCGGGGAGCTGTTTTTT. The complete variable domain, with remaining parts taken from reference TRBV5-8 and TRBJ2-2, reads EAGVTQSPTHLIKTRGQQATLRCSPISGHTSVYWYQQALGLGLQFLLWYDEGEERNRGNFPPRFSGRQFPNYSSELNVNALELEDSALYLCASNKGDRLNTGELFFGEGSRLTVL.

This chain links TRBV11-3 with TRBJ2-1, with a possible D match to TRBD2 (5 bases). Trimming left V 4 bases short and J 5 bases short, with 15 bases between. Germline V gives CDR1 SGHNT, CDR2 YENEEA. This CDR3 comprises 15 residues. CDR3 nucleotide sequence: TGTGCCAGCAGCTCCTTCAGCGGTAGGGACAATGAGCAGTTCTTC. Protein sequence: CASSSFSGRDNEQFF.

The chain recombines TRBV6-1 with TRBJ2-4, with 10 bases fitting TRBD1. The CDR3 is 17 amino acids. V trimming: 4 bases; J trimming: 0 bases; junction bases outside the gene matches: 6. The germline CDR1 and CDR2 sequences are MNHNS and SASEGT. As DNA, the CDR3 is TGTGCCAGCAGTGCAACAGACAGGGGGCTAGCCAAAAACATTCAGTACTTC. Encoded protein: CASSATDRGLAKNIQYF.

This chain uses TRBV5-6 with TRBJ1-5; 7 bases align to TRBD1. CDR1 is SGHDT, CDR2 YYEEEE, per germline. Trimming took 0 bases from V and 2 from J; bases not matched to a gene: 2. This CDR3 contains 15 residues. The CDR3 reads CASSLGGGRNQPQHF. In DNA form, the CDR3 reads TGTGCCAGCAGCTTGGGAGGGGGCCGCAATCAGCCCCAGCATTTT.

This rearrangement joins TRBV5-5 to TRBJ2-2, with 14 bases that match TRBD2. This CDR3 has 16 amino acids. From germline, CDR1 is SGHKS and CDR2 YYEKEE (reference sequence). The V gene end was trimmed by 3 bases and the J gene end by 6 bases; junction bases not matched to a gene: 4. CDR3 nucleotides: TGTGCCAGCAGCTCTTCGACTAGCGGGGGGGCCGGGGAGCTGTTTTTT. Its translation is CASSSSTSGGAGELFF.

This clone was observed a single time. The chain has TRBV7-9 and TRBJ1-2; D is unresolved. V lost 5 bases to trimming and J lost 2 bases, with 21 bases between them. Germline V gene sequence: CDR1 SEHNR, CDR2 FQNEAQ (reference sequence). CDR3 size: 17 residues. For the CDR3, the DNA is TGTGCCAGCAGCGGCGGCGGGGAGGGAGAACGAAACTATGGCTACACCTTC. The encoded protein is CASSGGGEGERNYGYTF.

This sequence joins TRBV18 and TRBJ2-3; 10 bases map to TRBD2. The CDR3 is made up of 15 amino acids. In germline, CDR1 is KGHSH, CDR2 LQKENI. V dropped 0 bases and J dropped 4; count of bases not matched to a gene: 1. CDR3 nucleotide sequence: TGTGCCAGCTCACCACCGGGGACTAGCGCAGATACGCAGTATTTT. Translating gives CASSPPGTSADTQYF.